The TCR beta chain described here comes from a study of cytomegalovirus exposure and HLA in healthy donors (dated by TCRdb to 2016 to 2017). The study in broad terms: In an earlier analysis of 587 of the donors, roughly 300 Gb of sequence data and 120 million or so unique TCR beta sequences from 150 million to 200 million T cells were reported. The number of typed donors differed by locus: roughly 629-630 for A, B, C, DRB1 and DQB1; some 540 for DQA1; roughly 600 for DPA1; and about 470 for DPB1. Among the roughly 370 genotyped donors, around 81% belonged to the genetic ancestry cluster associated with self-reported Caucasian donors. HLA typing covered class I and class II loci at four-digit resolution. An earlier analysis of around 540 of the donors applied high-throughput TCR beta sequencing to assess whether each TCR beta V gene segment acted as functional or pseudogenic. An early release covering roughly 640 HLA-typed donors comprised 250 to 350 gigabases of sequencing data and roughly 85 million unique TCR sequences. The later analysis used no new phenotypic data to find candidate immune exposures, relying instead on TCR beta sequences and their occurrence across donors. The study used immunosequencing to profile the T cell repertoires of 666 subjects and linked those repertoires to cytomegalovirus serostatus. Every repertoire in the discovery cohort had been generated on one and the same sequencing platform. To predict cytomegalovirus infection status, the study brought together high-throughput TCR immunosequencing, statistical association of individual TCRs with disease status, and machine learning. A handful of DR-DQ haplotypes were handled as single units for association and clustering because linkage in the cohort was strong. A later genetic analysis took genome-wide SNP genotypes for about three fifths of the 666 donors and used that subset as a discovery cohort. The study aimed to test whether signatures of past pathogen exposure could be identified by cataloging public T cell receptors. Alongside the repertoire data, information on donor age, sex, ethnicity and CMV serostatus was compiled. Besides the first cohort of roughly 700 subjects, a separate validation cohort made up of around 120 different subjects was used. A later analysis re-analyzed previously published TCR beta repertoires from roughly 600 donors and added high-resolution HLA genotyping to study TCR occurrence patterns. Among some 400 genotyped donors of the cohort, an average of approximately 240,000 unique TCR beta nucleotide sequences was sequenced per donor, of which about 18% were non-productive. General conclusions and limits of the study: Because HLA typing was unavailable for some donors at each locus, only the typed subset was used in association tests. In a later analysis, HLA-associated TCR beta chains showed more clonal expansion and lower generation probabilities than non-associated chains that were equally common. For the cohort, immune exposure information was limited to CMV serostatus. A few of the identified cytomegalovirus-associated TCR beta chains were confirmed in vitro to be specific for cytomegalovirus antigens. Compared with the roughly 720-donor mean, donors in an Asian-associated ancestry cluster had fewer N-insertions in productive TCRs, according to a later genetic analysis. The authors suggested that the approach could potentially be extended to other disease states and immunological phenotypes. Some IMGT-functional V segments, including TRBV6-2 and TRBV6-3, could not be distinguished by the 87-base-pair reads and were therefore excluded. Because counts were too low, roughly 16 rarely observed V segments, including chromosome 9 orphons, were left out of the earlier analysis of a few hundred of the donors. Assigning TCR associations to individual alleles was difficult when HLA alleles, especially DR and DQ, strongly co-occurred. In a later analysis, most CMV-associated TCR beta chains were found to appear HLA-restricted, with HLA associations seemingly driven largely by CMV exposure. In a later analysis, the rate of TCR association differed among HLA loci, with DRB1 alleles having the most associated TCRs and HLA-C alleles having the fewest. In an earlier analysis of a few hundred of the donors, most TCR beta V segments were observed in productive rearrangements about 90% or about 30% of the time, broadly matching IMGT annotations. A cluster of highly shared sequence variants was judged likely to be a technical artifact of the sequencing pipeline. Most TCR sequences were observed very rarely across donors, whereas some public TCRs were present in many individuals. Sequencing depth was assumed to be roughly uniform across donors in the presence/absence analyses, though that assumption may not hold. According to a later analysis, parvovirus B19, influenza, CMV and Epstein-Barr virus appeared linked to several top co-occurrence clusters. In a later genetic analysis, a missense DCLRE1C variant was associated with V-gene and J-gene trimming of TCR beta chains, and the association was replicated in an independent cohort. The classifier was reported to diagnose cytomegalovirus status with high specificity and sensitivity in both the original and validation cohorts. In a later analysis, around 17,000 TCR beta sequences were associated with specific HLA alleles at a false discovery rate of 0.05. In this cohort, only TCR beta chains were sequenced, and detectable features were limited by the absence of alpha or paired-chain data. Linkage disequilibrium might explain the correlated functional status among segregating V segments, but an unknown experimental factor could not be excluded. In the study, 150 to 200 TCR beta chains were listed as associated with cytomegalovirus. A further reported finding was that TCR beta sequences accurately predicted the HLA-A and HLA-B alleles for most subjects in the first cohort.

V is pared back by 6 bases and J by 6 bases, with 12 bases lying between the germline termini. The CDR3 covers 13 residues, taking in both the cysteine and the phenylalanine. Only the CDR3 DNA is retained, 39 bases long and in frame from the first base. CDR1 SGHRS and CDR2 YFSETQ are derived from the germline V gene. In total, 600 or so healthy bone marrow donors made up the cohort. Cohort members were all nominally healthy when sampled, although unrecorded immune exposures were likely present. The donor tested CMV seropositive and was one of the 289 seropositive cohort members. A peripheral blood sample was provided by each donor, and peripheral blood mononuclear cells were used for TCR beta sequencing. Genomic DNA extraction from the blood cell samples was performed with the Qiagen DNeasy Blood Extraction Kit. This clone was observed a handful of times. The antigen this receptor binds is unknown. It has no much larger one-base neighbor in the sample; base qualities were not kept.

Receptor amplification or capture employed the immunoSEQ multiplex PCR assay. For the multiplex PCR, a mixture combining 60 forward primers for TCR Vbeta segments and 13 reverse primers for TCR Jbeta segments was used. Amplification of the CDR3 region of rearranged TCR beta genes was performed with a multiplex PCR assay on genomic DNA. On the Illumina HiSeq System, the amplified TCR beta libraries were sequenced as 87-base-pair reads. In the paper's pipeline: A later analysis tallied roughly 76 million unique TCR beta chains across the 666 repertoires, and about 10 million of those chains were shared by two or more donors. To remove PCR and sequencing errors, raw reads were error-corrected and collapsed into unique sequences using a nearest-neighbor algorithm that merged closely related sequences. Alignment of CDR3 sequences to IMGT reference sequences was used to assign V, D and J gene segments. For a sequence to be retained, at least a six-nucleotide match to both a V gene segment and a J gene segment was required. A rearrangement counted as productive if the CDR3 had no stop codons and remained in frame with V and J, and every other rearrangement counted as non-productive. Following IMGT convention, CDR3 was defined as the stretch from the second conserved V-encoded cysteine up to the conserved J-encoded phenylalanine. In an earlier analysis of roughly 580 of the donors, sequences lacking an unambiguous match to a single V gene segment were excluded. An earlier analysis of a few hundred of the donors called V segments functional above 56.7% productive rearrangements and segregating when the between-donor standard deviation exceeded 5%. A statistical classification framework was developed to diagnose cytomegalovirus status using the catalog of TCR beta chain sequences. In a later analysis, TCR nucleotide sequences were compared against IMGT/GENE-DB human TR gene sequences so that V and J genes could be assigned. The TCRdist pipeline was used in a later analysis to assign CDR3 sequences and most-parsimonious VDJ recombination scenarios. In a later analysis, each TCR beta chain was defined by its CDR3 amino acid sequence together with its V-gene family, and reads lacking a unique V-gene family were excluded. As a way to deal with suspected cross-contamination and a sequencing artifact, a later analysis dropped 500 to 700 nucleotide sequences that were highly shared and had low generation probability. For each public chain, a later analysis derived a clonal expansion index from normalized ranks of inferred template counts within each repertoire. In a later analysis, generation probabilities were computed with a VDJ recombination model fitted to out-of-frame rearrangements, and the resulting probabilities were checked against IGoR. A later analysis scored TCR-TCR, TCR-HLA and TCR-CMV co-occurrence with hypergeometric tests, applying a repertoire-size bias correction to TCR pairs. A later analysis estimated false discovery rates by permuting HLA or CMV assignments 20 times. In a later analysis, co-occurring TCRs were grouped with DBSCAN, and TCRdist sequence similarity was added when clustering was performed within HLA-allele-positive subsets. Repertoires with fewer than 30,000 or more than 120,000 public chains were left out of co-occurrence clustering, as were about 5 repertoires with anomalous nucleotide sharing. Sourced from immuneACCESS, this table was stored by TCRdb with only in-frame sequences that have V and J called. A share of the clones is absent; for the studies checked, an unresolved V gene accounts for under half, and the remainder has no known explanation. V and J calls and clone size are those listed in that table; D and trimming were worked out from the DNA. Counted in this sample were about 120,000 clones; 80% to 85% of them appeared once. The top ten clonotypes cover 22% of the sample.

This sequence was found in a man aged 25-45 years in good health and CMV-seropositive. Here the chain combines TRBV5-1 and TRBJ2-2; TRBD1 is perhaps the D gene, given 6 matching bases. The sequenced sample consisted of PBMCs. In nucleotide form, the sequence is TGCGCCAGCACCCAGGACAGACCCGGGGAGCTGTTTTTT. This is translated as CASTQDRPGELFF.